A single sample gave rise to the 17 T cell receptor beta chains below, sequenced in a study of CD8+ T cells in alopecia areata. Reverse transcription of extracted RNA yielded cDNA, which provided the sequencing template. The method was immunoSEQ multiplex PCR; TCRdb's version includes in-frame clones alone and lacks a portion of them. The sample holds approximately 82,000 clones, about 51% seen once. Sequencing was performed on NKG2D-high CD8+ T cells sorted from blood. All receptors come from a human donor with alopecia areata.

This clone was observed a handful of times. The rearrangement uses TRBV28 and TRBJ1-1; 10 nucleotides match TRBD1. Germline CDR1 reads MDHEN; CDR2 reads SYDVKM. Trimming took 4 bases from V and 4 from J; bases not matched to a gene: 3. The CDR3 consists of 14 residues. The CDR3 sequence: CASSSGTGATEAFF. DNA for the CDR3: TGTGCCAGCAGTTCCGGGACAGGGGCCACTGAAGCTTTCTTT.

This clone was recorded a few times. The chain carries TRBV29-1 and TRBJ1-4; the match to TRBD1 covers 8 bases. The CDR3 spans 15 residues. V dropped 5 bases and J dropped 3; count of bases not matched to a gene: 8. Germline CDR1 reads SQVTM; CDR2 reads ANQGSEA. The CDR3 coding sequence is TGCAGCGTTTCAGGGGGCGCGAACGCTAATGAAAAACTGTTTTTT. Translating it yields CSVSGGANANEKLFF. The full variable domain, with the rest looked up from reference TRBV29-1 and TRBJ1-4, is SAVISQKPSRDICQRGTSLTIQCQVDSQVTMMFWYRQQPGQSLTLIATANQGSEATYESGFVIDKFPISRPNLTFSTLTVSNMSPEDSSIYLCSVSGGANANEKLFFGSGTQLSVL.

The V gene is TRBV7-9, the J gene TRBJ2-5, with D hard to call. Germline-derived CDR1 and CDR2 are SEHNR and FQNEAQ (reference sequence). V was trimmed by 1 base and J by 2 bases, leaving 8 bases between them. The CDR3 runs to 14 residues. Written as DNA, the CDR3 is TGTGCCAGCAGCTTAGGGGTCAGTCAAGAGACCCAGTACTTC. Protein product: CASSLGVSQETQYF.

J is TRBJ1-1 and V is TRBV21-1. TRBV21-1 is a recognized pseudogene. The CDR3 has 15 amino acids. The CDR3: CASSKSSTVKTEAFF. CDR3 coding DNA: TGTGCCAGCAGCAAATCCTCTACGGTGAAGACTGAAGCTTTCTTT.

J is TRBJ2-1 and V is TRBV2; D tentatively reads TRBD1 or TRBD2 (5 bases each). The V end was cut by 10 bases, the J end by 3 bases, with 16 bases between. The length of the CDR3 is 14 residues. Germline assignment: CDR1 SNHLY and CDR2 FYNNEI. The CDR3 loop reads CATVWGNGYNEQFF. The CDR3 coding sequence is TGTGCCACCGTCTGGGGGAACGGCTACAATGAGCAGTTCTTC.

V and J are TRBV11-2 and TRBJ2-7; no reliable D call. The CDR3 totals 14 residues. Per the germline V gene, CDR1 is SGHAT and CDR2 is FQNNGV. V was pared by 3 bases and J by 2 bases, with 11 bases between. CDR3 nucleotide sequence: TGTGCCAGCAGCTTTGGGTCTGTCGCCTACGAGCAGTACTTC. Its translation: CASSFGSVAYEQYF.

This clone showed up just a few times. The J gene is TRBJ2-7, the V gene TRBV7-9; D is perhaps TRBD1 (5 bases). V dropped 8 bases and J dropped 2 bases, with 13 bases sitting between them. Per the germline V gene, CDR1 is SEHNR and CDR2 is FQNEAQ (reference sequence). This CDR3 is 13 amino acids long. In DNA form, the CDR3 reads TGTGCCAGCGGACACTTATCAGCCTACGAGCAGTACTTC. Translating it yields CASGHLSAYEQYF.

This clone has only a few counts. Other DNA sequences in the same sample also yield this CDR3. As DNA, the CDR3 is TGCAGCGTTCTCAGTGAGGACAGCAATCAGCCCCAGCATTTT. Its translation is CSVLSEDSNQPQHF. The chain links TRBV29-1 to TRBJ1-5; D ambiguous. Germline V gene lookup returns CDR1 SQVTM and CDR2 ANQGSEA. This CDR3 is 14 amino acids long. V lost 5 bases and J lost 1, with 12 bases in between.

V gene TRBV14 combines with J gene TRBJ1-1; maybe TRBD1 (6 bases). CDR1 and CDR2 (germline): SGHDN, FVKESK. The length of the CDR3 is 14 residues. The germline V and J ends were trimmed by 1 base and 1 base, with 7 bases remaining between them. CDR3 residues: CASSQGTANTEAFF. The CDR3 DNA reads as TGTGCCAGCAGCCAAGGGACAGCGAACACTGAAGCTTTCTTT.

The chain links TRBV2 to TRBJ2-7; TRBD2 is a possible D gene (6 bases). Between the trimmed V and J ends, which lost 0 bases and 5 bases, there was a span of 20 bases. Germline values: CDR1 SNHLY, CDR2 FYNNEI. The CDR3 contains 17 residues. The CDR3, as DNA: TGTGCCAGCAGTGAAGCTGGGGGTGGCGGGGTTTCTGACGAGCAGTACTTC. It encodes CASSEAGGGGVSDEQYF.

Only a few counts were recorded for this clone. J is TRBJ1-4 and V is TRBV7-9; tentatively, D is TRBD1 (5 bases). V was shortened by 5 bases and J by 8 bases, with 21 bases between the two germline ends. Germline V gene lookup returns CDR1 SEHNR and CDR2 FQNEAQ (reference sequence). CDR3 size: 16 residues. The CDR3 coding sequence is TGTGCCAGCAGCCTCGGGGGTTCGGCGGGTGGAGAAAAACTGTTTTTT. It yields the protein CASSLGGSAGGEKLFF.

The chain is built from TRBV11-2 and TRBJ2-7; D is undetermined. Trimming stripped 2 bases from V and 5 bases from J, with 13 bases between. Looked up from germline, CDR1 is SGHAT and CDR2 is FQNNGV. The CDR3 runs 14 residues. The CDR3 reads CASSLRNKLDEQYF. DNA for the CDR3: TGTGCCAGCAGCTTAAGGAACAAACTCGACGAGCAGTACTTC.

This sequence joins TRBV4-1 and TRBJ2-1, with D unclear. The ends were cut back, 3 bases at V and 1 base at J, with 10 bases in the middle. The length of the CDR3 is 15 residues. CDR1 is MGHRA, CDR2 YSYEKL, per germline. This chain's CDR3 is CASSQTRVSYNEQFF. CDR3 nucleotides: TGCGCCAGCAGCCAGACACGTGTTTCCTACAATGAGCAGTTCTTC.

This clone has more than one count but fewer than ten. The chain's CDR3 is CSVDVGTGYGYTF. For the CDR3, the DNA is TGCAGCGTTGACGTGGGGACGGGGTATGGCTACACCTTC. The chain carries TRBV29-1 and TRBJ1-2; D perhaps matches TRBD1 (5 bases). With 3 bases removed from V and 5 bases from J, the gap between germline ends came to 13 bases. Germline CDR1 SQVTM, CDR2 ANQGSEA. This CDR3 contains 13 residues.

J is TRBJ2-1 and V is TRBV10-2, with a possible D match to TRBD2 (5 bases). The CDR3 length is 11 residues. Trimming removed 8 bases from V and 8 bases from J, with 10 bases in between. CDR1 WSHSY and CDR2 SAAADI come from the germline V gene. CDR3 coding DNA: TGCGCCAGCTCAGACGGGGATGAGCAGTTCTTC. Its protein product is CASSDGDEQFF.

The rearrangement uses TRBV6-5 and TRBJ2-7; D unclear. The germline V gene encodes CDR1 MNHEY and CDR2 SVGAGI. V shed 8 bases and J shed 2 bases, with 13 bases lying between them. CDR3 length: 13 residues. The CDR3 loop reads CASWTDDPYEQYF. As DNA, the CDR3 is TGTGCCAGCTGGACGGATGATCCCTACGAGCAGTACTTC.

The chain employs TRBV9 and TRBJ2-1; 8 nucleotides match TRBD2. This CDR3 spans 16 amino acids. V shed 3 bases, J shed 7 bases, and the junction held 12 bases outside the gene matches. Germline values: CDR1 SGDLS, CDR2 YYNGEE. CDR3 nucleotide sequence: TGTGCCAGCAGCGGACGGGGGGGCGGCCTGGGGAATGAGCAGTTCTTC. Its protein product is CASSGRGGGLGNEQFF.